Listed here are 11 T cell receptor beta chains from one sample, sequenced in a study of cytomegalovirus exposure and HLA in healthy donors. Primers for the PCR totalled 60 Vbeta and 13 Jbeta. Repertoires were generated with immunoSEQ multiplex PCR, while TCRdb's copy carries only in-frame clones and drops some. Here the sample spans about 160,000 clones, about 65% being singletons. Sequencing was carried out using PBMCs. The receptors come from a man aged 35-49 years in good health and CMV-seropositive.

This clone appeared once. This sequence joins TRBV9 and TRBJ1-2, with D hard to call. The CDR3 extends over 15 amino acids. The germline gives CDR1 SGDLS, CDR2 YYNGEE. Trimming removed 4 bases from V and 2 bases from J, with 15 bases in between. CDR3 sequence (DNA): TGTGCCAGCAGCCCCAGGTGGGCAGACAACTATGGCTACACCTTC. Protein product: CASSPRWADNYGYTF.

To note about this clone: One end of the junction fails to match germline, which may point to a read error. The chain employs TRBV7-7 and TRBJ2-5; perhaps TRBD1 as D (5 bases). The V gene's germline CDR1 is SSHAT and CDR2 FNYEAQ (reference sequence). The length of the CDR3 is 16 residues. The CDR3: CASSLQTAGLQETQYF. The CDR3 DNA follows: TGTGCTAGCAGCTTACAAACTGCAGGGTTACAAGAGACCCAGTACTTC.

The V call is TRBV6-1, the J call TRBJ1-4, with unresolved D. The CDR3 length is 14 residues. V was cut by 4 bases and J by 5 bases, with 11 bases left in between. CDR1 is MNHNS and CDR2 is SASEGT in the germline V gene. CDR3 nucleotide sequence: TGTGCCAGCAGTGTGGCAGGAACAAATGAAAAACTGTTTTTT. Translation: CASSVAGTNEKLFF.

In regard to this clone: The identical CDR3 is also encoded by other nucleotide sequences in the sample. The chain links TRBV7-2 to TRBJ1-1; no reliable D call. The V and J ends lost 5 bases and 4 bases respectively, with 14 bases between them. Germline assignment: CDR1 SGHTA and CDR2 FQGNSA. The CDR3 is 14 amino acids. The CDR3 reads CASSPAGVGTEAFF. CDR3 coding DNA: TGTGCCAGCAGCCCCGCGGGCGTAGGCACTGAAGCTTTCTTT.

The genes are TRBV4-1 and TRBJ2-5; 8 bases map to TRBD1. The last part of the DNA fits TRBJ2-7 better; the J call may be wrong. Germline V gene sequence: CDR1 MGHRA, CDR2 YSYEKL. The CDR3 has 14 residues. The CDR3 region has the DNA TGCGCCAGCAGCCACCAGGGGGCCCACTACGAGCAGTACTTC. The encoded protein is CASSHQGAHYEQYF.

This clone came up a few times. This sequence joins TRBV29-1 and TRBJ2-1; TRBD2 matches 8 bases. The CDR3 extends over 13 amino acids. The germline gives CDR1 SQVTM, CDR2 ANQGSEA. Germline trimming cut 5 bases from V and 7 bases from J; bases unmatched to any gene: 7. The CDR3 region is CSVTGGFVNEQFF. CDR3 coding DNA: TGCAGCGTTACGGGAGGGTTTGTGAATGAGCAGTTCTTC.

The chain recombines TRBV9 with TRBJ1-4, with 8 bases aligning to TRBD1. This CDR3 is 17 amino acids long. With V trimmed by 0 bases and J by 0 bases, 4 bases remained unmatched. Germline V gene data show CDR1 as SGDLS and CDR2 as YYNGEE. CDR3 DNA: TGTGCCAGCAGCGTAGGGACAGGGATGGCAACTAATGAAAAACTGTTTTTT. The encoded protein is CASSVGTGMATNEKLFF.

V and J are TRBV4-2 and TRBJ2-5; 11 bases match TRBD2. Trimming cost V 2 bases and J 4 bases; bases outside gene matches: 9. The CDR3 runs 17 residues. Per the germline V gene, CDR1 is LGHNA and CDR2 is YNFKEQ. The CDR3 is CASSQLSGGESGETQYF. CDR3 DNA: TGTGCCAGCAGCCAACTTAGCGGGGGGGAATCGGGAGAGACCCAGTACTTC.

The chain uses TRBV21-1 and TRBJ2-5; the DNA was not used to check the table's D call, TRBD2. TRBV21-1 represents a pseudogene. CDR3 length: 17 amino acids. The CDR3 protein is CASSREGKGGGQETQYF. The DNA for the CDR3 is TGTGCCAGCAGCCGAGAGGGGAAGGGCGGGGGGCAAGAGACCCAGTACTTC.

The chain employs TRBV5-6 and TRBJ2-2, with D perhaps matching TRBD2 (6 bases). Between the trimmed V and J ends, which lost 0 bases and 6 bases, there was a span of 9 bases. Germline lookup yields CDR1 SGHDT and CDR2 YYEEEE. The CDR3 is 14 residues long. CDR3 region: CASSLAGGSGELFF. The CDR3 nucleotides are TGTGCCAGCAGCTTGGCTGGGGGGTCCGGGGAGCTGTTTTTT.

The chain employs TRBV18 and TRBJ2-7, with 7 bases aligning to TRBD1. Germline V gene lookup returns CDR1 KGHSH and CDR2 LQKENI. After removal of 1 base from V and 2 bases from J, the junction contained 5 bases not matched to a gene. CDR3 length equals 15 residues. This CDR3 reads CASSPRGGEAYEQYF. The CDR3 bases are TGTGCCAGCTCACCACGAGGGGGCGAAGCCTACGAGCAGTACTTC. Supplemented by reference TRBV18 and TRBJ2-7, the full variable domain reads NAGVMQNPRHLVRRRGQEARLRCSPMKGHSHVYWYRQLPEEGLKFMVYLQKENIIDESGMPKERFSAEFPKEGPSILRIQQVVRGDSAAYFCASSPRGGEAYEQYFGPGTRLTVT.